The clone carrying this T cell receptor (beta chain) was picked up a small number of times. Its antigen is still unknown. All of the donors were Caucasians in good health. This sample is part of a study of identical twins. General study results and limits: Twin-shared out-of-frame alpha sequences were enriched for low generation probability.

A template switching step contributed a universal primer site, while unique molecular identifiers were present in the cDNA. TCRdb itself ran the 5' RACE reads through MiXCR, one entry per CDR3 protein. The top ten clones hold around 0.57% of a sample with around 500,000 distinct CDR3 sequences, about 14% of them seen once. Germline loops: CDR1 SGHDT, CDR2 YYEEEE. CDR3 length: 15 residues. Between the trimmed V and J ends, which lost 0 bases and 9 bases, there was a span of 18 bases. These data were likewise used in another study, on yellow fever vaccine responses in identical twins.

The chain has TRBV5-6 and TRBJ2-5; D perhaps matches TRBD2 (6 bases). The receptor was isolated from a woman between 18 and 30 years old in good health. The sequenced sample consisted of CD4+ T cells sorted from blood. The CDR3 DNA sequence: TGTGCCAGCAGCTTGGTCGCGGGTACTTTAGCGGCCCAGTACTTC. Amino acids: CASSLVAGTLAAQYF.